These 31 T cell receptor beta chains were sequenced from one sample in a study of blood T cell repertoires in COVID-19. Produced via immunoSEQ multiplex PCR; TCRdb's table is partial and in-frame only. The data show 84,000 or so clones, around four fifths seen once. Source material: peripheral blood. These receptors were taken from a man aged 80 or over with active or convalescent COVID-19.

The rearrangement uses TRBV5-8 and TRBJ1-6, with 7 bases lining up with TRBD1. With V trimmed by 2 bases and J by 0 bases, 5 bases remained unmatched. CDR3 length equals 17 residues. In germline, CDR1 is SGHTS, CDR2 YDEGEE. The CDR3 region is CASSFGQAVSYNSPLHF. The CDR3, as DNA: TGTGCCAGCAGCTTCGGACAGGCCGTCTCCTATAATTCACCCCTCCACTTT.

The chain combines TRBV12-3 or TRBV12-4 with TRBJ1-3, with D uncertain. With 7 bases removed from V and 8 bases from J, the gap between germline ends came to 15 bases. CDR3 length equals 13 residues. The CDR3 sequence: CASTPFSVHTIYF. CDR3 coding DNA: TGTGCCAGCACCCCATTTAGTGTGCACACCATATATTTT.

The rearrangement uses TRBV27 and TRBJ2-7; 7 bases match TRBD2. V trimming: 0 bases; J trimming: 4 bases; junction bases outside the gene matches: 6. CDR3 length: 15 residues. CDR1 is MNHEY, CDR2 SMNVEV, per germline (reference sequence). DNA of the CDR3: TGTGCCAGCAGTTTATCTAGCGGGCCGCCATACGAGCAGTACTTC. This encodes CASSLSSGPPYEQYF.

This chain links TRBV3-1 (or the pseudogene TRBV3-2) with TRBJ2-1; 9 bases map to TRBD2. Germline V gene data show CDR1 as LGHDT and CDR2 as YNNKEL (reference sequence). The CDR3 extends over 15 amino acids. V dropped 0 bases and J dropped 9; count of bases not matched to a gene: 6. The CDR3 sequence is CASSQEIAGELEQFF. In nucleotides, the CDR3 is TGTGCCAGCAGCCAAGAAATAGCGGGAGAGCTTGAGCAGTTCTTC.

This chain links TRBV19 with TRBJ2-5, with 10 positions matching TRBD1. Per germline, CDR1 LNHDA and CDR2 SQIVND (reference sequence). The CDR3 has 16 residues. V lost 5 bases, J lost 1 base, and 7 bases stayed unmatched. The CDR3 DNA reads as TGTGCCAGTAGTTTGTCCGGGACAGGGGCCCAAGAGACCCAGTACTTC. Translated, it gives CASSLSGTGAQETQYF.

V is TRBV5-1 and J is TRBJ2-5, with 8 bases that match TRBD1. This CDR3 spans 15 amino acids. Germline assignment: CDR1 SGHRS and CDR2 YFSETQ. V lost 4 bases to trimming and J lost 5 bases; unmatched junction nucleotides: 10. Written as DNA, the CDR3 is TGCGCCAGCAGCAACCGGGACAGGTCGGGGGAGACCCAGTACTTC. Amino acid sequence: CASSNRDRSGETQYF.

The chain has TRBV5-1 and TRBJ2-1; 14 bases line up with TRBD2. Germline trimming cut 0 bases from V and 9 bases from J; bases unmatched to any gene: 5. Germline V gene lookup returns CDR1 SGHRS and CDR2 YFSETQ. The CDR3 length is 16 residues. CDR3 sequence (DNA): TGCGCCAGCAGCTTGGAAGGGACTAGCGGGAGTACTGAGCAGTTCTTC. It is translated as CASSLEGTSGSTEQFF.

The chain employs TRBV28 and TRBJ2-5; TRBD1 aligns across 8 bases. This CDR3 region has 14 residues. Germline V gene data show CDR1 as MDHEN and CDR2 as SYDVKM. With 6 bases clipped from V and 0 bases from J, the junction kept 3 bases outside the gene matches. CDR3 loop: CASSRQGYQETQYF. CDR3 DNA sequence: TGTGCCAGCAGCCGACAGGGGTACCAAGAGACCCAGTACTTC.

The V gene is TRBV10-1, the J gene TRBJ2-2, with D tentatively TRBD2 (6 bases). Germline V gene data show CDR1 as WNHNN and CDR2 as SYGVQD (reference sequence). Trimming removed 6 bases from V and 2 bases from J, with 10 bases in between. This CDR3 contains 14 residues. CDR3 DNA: TGCGCCAGCAGCGGGACTCGAAACACCGGGGAGCTGTTTTTT. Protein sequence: CASSGTRNTGELFF.

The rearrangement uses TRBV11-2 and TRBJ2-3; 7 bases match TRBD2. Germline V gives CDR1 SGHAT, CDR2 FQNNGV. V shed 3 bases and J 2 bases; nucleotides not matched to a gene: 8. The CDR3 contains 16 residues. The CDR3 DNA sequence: TGTGCCAGCAGCTTTAGTCTAGCGGCCCCCACAGATACGCAGTATTTT. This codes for CASSFSLAAPTDTQYF.

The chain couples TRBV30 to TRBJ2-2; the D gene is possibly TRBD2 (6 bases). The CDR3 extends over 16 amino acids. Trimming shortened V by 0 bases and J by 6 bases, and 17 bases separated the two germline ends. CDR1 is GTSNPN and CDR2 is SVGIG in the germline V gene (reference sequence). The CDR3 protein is CAWSVPGRAVAGELFF. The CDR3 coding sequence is TGTGCCTGGAGTGTACCCGGGAGAGCAGTCGCCGGGGAGCTGTTTTTT. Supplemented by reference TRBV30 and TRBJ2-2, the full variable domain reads SQTIHQWPATLVQPVGSPLSLECTVEGTSNPNLYWYRQAAGRGLQLLFYSVGIGQISSEVPQNLSASRPQDRQFILSSKKLLLSDSGFYLCAWSVPGRAVAGELFFGEGSRLTVL.

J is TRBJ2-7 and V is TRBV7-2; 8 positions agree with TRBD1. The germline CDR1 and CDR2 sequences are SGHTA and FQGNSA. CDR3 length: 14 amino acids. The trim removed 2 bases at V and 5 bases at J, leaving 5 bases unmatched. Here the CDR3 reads CASSLRSGGHEQYF. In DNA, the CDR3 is TGTGCCAGCAGCTTAAGGTCAGGGGGCCACGAGCAGTACTTC.

The CDR3 nucleotides read TGCGCCAGCAGCCGGACTAGCGGGAGGGCCCAAGAGACCCAGTACTTC. Protein product: CASSRTSGRAQETQYF. The chain has TRBV5-1 and TRBJ2-5; 15 positions agree with TRBD2. Germline CDR1 reads SGHRS; CDR2 reads YFSETQ. V lost 4 bases and J lost 1; bases outside the gene matches: 2. CDR3 size: 16 residues.

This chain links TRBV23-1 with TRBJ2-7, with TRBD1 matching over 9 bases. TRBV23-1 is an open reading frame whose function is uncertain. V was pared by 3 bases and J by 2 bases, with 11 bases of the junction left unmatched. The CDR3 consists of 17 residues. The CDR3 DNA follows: TGCGCCAGCAGTCATGGATCCGGGACAGGGAGAGCCTACGAGCAGTACTTC. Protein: CASSHGSGTGRAYEQYF.

Here the CDR3 reads CSVEDGTGVYNEQFF. DNA for the CDR3: TGCAGCGTTGAAGATGGGACAGGGGTTTACAATGAGCAGTTCTTC. J is TRBJ2-7 and V is TRBV29-1; 10 bases are shared with TRBD1. Near its end, the DNA agrees better with TRBJ2-1, so the J call may be wrong. This CDR3 region has 15 residues. Germline assignment: CDR1 SQVTM and CDR2 ANQGSEA.

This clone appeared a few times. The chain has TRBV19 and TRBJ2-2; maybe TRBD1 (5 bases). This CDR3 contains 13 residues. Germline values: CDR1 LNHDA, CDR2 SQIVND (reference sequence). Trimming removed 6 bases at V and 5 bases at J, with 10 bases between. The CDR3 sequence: CASRQGRTGELFF. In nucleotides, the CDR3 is TGTGCCAGTAGGCAGGGTCGTACCGGGGAGCTGTTTTTT.

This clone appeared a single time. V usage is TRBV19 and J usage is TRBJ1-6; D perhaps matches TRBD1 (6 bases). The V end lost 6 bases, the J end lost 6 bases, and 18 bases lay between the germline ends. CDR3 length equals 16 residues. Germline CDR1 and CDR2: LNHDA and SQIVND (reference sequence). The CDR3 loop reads CASRPGSGQPNSPLHF. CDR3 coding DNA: TGTGCCAGTAGACCTGGTTCTGGACAGCCTAATTCACCCCTCCACTTT.

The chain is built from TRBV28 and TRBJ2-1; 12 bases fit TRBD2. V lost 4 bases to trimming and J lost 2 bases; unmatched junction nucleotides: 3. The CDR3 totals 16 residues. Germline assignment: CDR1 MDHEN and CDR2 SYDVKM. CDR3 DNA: TGTGCCAGCAGTTCCAGACTAGCGGGAGCCTACAATGAGCAGTTCTTC. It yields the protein CASSSRLAGAYNEQFF.

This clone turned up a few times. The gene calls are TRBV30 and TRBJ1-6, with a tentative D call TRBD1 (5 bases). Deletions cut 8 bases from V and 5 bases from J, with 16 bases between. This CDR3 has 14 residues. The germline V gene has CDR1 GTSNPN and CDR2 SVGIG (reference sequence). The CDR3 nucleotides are TGTGCCGGAACTACAGGAGGGGATAATTCACCCCTCCACTTT. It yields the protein CAGTTGGDNSPLHF.

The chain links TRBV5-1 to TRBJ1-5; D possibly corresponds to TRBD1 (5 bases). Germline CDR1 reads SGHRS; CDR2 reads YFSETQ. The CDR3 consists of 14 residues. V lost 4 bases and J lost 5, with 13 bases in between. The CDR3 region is CASSQDGGDQPQHF. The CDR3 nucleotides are TGCGCCAGCAGCCAGGACGGGGGTGATCAGCCCCAGCATTTT.

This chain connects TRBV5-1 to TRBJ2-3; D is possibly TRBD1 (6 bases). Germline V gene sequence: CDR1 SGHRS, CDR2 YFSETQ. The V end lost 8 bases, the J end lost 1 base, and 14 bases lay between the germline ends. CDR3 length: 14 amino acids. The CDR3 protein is CASSQGGGTDTQYF. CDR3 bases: TGCGCCAGTTCACAAGGGGGAGGCACAGATACGCAGTATTTT.

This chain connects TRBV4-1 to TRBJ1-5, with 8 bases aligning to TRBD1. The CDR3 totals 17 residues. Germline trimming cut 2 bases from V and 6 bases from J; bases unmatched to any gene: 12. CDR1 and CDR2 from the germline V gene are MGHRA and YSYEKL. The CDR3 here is CASSQSSQGAGSQPQHF. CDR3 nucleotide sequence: TGCGCCAGCAGCCAATCATCCCAGGGGGCCGGGAGTCAGCCCCAGCATTTT.

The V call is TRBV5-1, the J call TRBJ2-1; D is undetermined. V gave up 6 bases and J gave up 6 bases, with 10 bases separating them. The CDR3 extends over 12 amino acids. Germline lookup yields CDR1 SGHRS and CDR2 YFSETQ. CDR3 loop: CASMGSGNEQFF. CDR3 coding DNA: TGCGCCAGCATGGGTTCGGGCAATGAGCAGTTCTTC.

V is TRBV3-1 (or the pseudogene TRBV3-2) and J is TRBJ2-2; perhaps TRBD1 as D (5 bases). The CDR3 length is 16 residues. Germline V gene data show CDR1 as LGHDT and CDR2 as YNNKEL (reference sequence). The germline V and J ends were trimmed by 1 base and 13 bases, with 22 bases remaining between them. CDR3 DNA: TGTGCCAGCAGCCAAGGGGGCCAGGGTTCATTGATTCGGCTGTTTTTT. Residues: CASSQGGQGSLIRLFF.

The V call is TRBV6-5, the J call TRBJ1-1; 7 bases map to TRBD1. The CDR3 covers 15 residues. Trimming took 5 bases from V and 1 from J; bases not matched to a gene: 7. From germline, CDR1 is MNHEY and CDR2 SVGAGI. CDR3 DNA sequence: TGTGCCAGCAGTAAACGACAGGGAGGGAACACTGAAGCTTTCTTT. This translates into CASSKRQGGNTEAFF.

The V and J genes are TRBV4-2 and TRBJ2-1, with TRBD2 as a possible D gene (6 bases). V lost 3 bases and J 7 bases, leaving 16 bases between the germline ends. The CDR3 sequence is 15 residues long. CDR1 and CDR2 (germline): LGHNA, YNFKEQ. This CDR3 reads CASSQSLAFRNEQFF. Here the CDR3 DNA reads TGTGCCAGCAGCCAGTCGCTAGCGTTCCGGAATGAGCAGTTCTTC.

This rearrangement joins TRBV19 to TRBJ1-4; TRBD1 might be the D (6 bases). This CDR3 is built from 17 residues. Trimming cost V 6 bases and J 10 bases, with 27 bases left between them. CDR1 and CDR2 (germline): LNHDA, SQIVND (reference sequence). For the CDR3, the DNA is TGTGCCAGTAGCCCCGACGCCAGGGGCACCGGTTTTGCAAAACTGTTTTTT. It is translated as CASSPDARGTGFAKLFF. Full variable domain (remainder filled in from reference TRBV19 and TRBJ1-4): DGGITQSPKYLFRKEGQNVTLSCEQNLNHDAMYWYRQDPGQGLRLIYYSQIVNDFQKGDIAEGYSVSREKKESFPLTVTSAQKNPTAFYLCASSPDARGTGFAKLFFGSGTQLSVL.

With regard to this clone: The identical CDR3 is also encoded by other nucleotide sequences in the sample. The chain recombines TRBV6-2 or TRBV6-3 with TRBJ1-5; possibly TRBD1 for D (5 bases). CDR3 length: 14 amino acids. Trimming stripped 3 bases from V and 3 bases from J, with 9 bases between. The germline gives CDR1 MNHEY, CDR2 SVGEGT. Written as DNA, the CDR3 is TGTGCCAGCAGTTATTCAGGGAACAATCAGCCCCAGCATTTT. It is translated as CASSYSGNNQPQHF.

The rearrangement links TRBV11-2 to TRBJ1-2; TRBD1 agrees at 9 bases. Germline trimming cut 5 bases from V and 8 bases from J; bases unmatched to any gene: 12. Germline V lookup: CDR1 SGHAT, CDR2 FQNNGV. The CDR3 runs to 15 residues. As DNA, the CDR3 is TGTGCCAGCAGCCTAGGGGGACAGGGATTCGAAGGCTACACCTTC. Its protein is CASSLGGQGFEGYTF.

The CDR3 spells CASSPTAAGGLTNEQFF. The CDR3 nucleotides read TGTGCCAGCAGCCCCACGGCGGCGGGAGGGCTCACCAATGAGCAGTTCTTC. The chain has TRBV5-8 and TRBJ2-1; 9 bases agree with TRBD2. Germline values: CDR1 SGHTS, CDR2 YDEGEE. V shed 4 bases, J shed 6 bases, and the junction held 14 bases outside the gene matches. CDR3 size: 17 residues.

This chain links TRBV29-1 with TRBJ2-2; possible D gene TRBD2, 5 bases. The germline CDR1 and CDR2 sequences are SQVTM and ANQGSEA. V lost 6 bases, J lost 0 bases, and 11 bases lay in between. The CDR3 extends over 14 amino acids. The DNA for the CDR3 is TGCAGCGTGGCCCCGGGAACGAACACCGGGGAGCTGTTTTTT. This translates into CSVAPGTNTGELFF.